This entry lists 31 T cell receptor beta chains sequenced from one sample in a study of cytomegalovirus exposure and HLA in healthy donors. Profiled with immunoSEQ multiplex PCR; TCRdb holds only in-frame clones, not every one. In the table there are about 190,000 clones, approximately 83% of which are singletons. Material for sequencing was PBMCs. The receptors derive from a woman aged 18 to 35 in good health and CMV-seropositive.

V is TRBV5-1 and J is TRBJ1-1; TRBD1 matches 8 bases. The CDR3 totals 16 residues. J gave up 1 base and V 4 bases, and 9 bases lay outside the gene matches. CDR1 is SGHRS and CDR2 is YFSETQ in the germline V gene. The CDR3 nucleotides are TGCGCCAGCAGCACTGGACAGGGTTATGCGAACACTGAAGCTTTCTTT. It codes for CASSTGQGYANTEAFF.

This clone was seen a handful of times. Here the CDR3 DNA reads TGTGCCAGCTCGCCGACAGTGACCGGGGAGCTGTTTTTT. Translating it yields CASSPTVTGELFF. J is TRBJ2-2 and V is TRBV18; TRBD1 might be the D (5 bases). The germline gives CDR1 KGHSH, CDR2 LQKENI. The CDR3 has 13 residues. Between the trimmed V and J ends, which lost 6 bases and 5 bases, there was a span of 10 bases.

This rearrangement joins TRBV2 to TRBJ2-7; 15 bases map to TRBD2. V shed 5 bases, J shed 5 bases, and the junction held 7 bases outside the gene matches. Germline assignment: CDR1 SNHLY and CDR2 FYNNEI. This CDR3 spans 16 amino acids. CDR3 protein: CASSKGLAGGHDEQYF. CDR3 nucleotides: TGTGCCAGCAGTAAAGGACTAGCGGGGGGGCACGACGAGCAGTACTTC.

J is TRBJ2-2 and V is TRBV19; 7 positions agree with TRBD2. The germline V gene encodes CDR1 LNHDA and CDR2 SQIVND (reference sequence). This CDR3 has 14 amino acids. The V segment lost 4 bases and the J segment 5 bases; nucleotides outside the gene matches: 4. The CDR3: CASSTGGLTGELFF. CDR3 in DNA: TGTGCCAGTAGTACCGGGGGGTTAACCGGGGAGCTGTTTTTT.

The CDR3 coding sequence is TGTGCCACGAACTTTGAGGGTCGCGGTTCACCCCTCCACTTT. Its translation is CATNFEGRGSPLHF. The chain has TRBV19 and TRBJ1-6; no reliable D call. Germline loops: CDR1 LNHDA, CDR2 SQIVND (reference sequence). V lost 10 bases, J lost 9 bases, and 19 bases lay in between. CDR3 length equals 14 residues.

The CDR3 spells CASSEWGQARGYTF. In DNA, the CDR3 is TGTGCCAGCAGTGAATGGGGGCAGGCTCGTGGCTACACCTTC. This chain joins TRBV25-1 and TRBJ1-2; D may be TRBD1 (6 bases). The V end was cut by 1 base, the J end by 7 bases, with 13 bases between. The CDR3 totals 14 residues. The V gene's germline CDR1 is MGHDK and CDR2 SYGVNS.

This chain uses TRBV7-8 with TRBJ2-5, with 10 bases aligning to TRBD2. V was clipped by 11 bases and J by 4 bases; unmatched bases: 7. CDR1 and CDR2 (germline): SGHVS, FQNEAQ. The CDR3 length is 13 residues. This chain's CDR3 is CASSGGRGETQYF. Written as DNA, the CDR3 is TGTGCCTCTAGCGGGGGAAGGGGAGAGACCCAGTACTTC.

The rearrangement uses TRBV6-1 and TRBJ2-2; a weak D match, TRBD1 (5 bases). This CDR3 is built from 15 residues. Per germline, CDR1 MNHNS and CDR2 SASEGT. Between the trimmed V and J ends, which lost 3 bases and 4 bases, there was a span of 12 bases. This CDR3 is CASSDWGSRTGELFF. CDR3 nucleotide sequence: TGTGCCAGCAGTGACTGGGGCAGCCGCACCGGGGAGCTGTTTTTT.

The count of this clone is one. The chain combines TRBV14 with TRBJ2-2; D gene uncertain. This CDR3 is built from 14 residues. Germline V gives CDR1 SGHDN, CDR2 FVKESK. V shed 1 base and J shed 6 bases, with 9 bases lying between them. The CDR3 loop is CASSQAVESGELFF. The CDR3 DNA is TGTGCCAGCAGCCAAGCAGTCGAATCCGGGGAGCTGTTTTTT.

The CDR3 loop reads CASSLRTSGGRQFF. CDR3 sequence (DNA): TGTGCCAGCAGCCTTCGGACTAGCGGGGGCAGGCAGTTCTTC. This chain uses TRBV2 with TRBJ2-1, with 13 bases matching TRBD2. Germline V CDR1 and CDR2: SNHLY, FYNNEI. CDR3 length: 14 residues. J gave up 12 bases and V 6 bases, and 8 bases lay outside the gene matches. Variable domain in full (rest from reference TRBV2 and TRBJ2-1): EPEVTQTPSHQVTQMGQEVILRCVPISNHLYFYWYRQILGQKVEFLVSFYNNEISEKSEIFDDQFSVERPDGSNFTLKIRSTKLEDSAMYFCASSLRTSGGRQFFGPGTRLTVL.

V usage is TRBV28 and J usage is TRBJ2-1; TRBD2 is a possible D gene (6 bases). There are 15 residues in the CDR3. CDR1 and CDR2 from the germline V gene are MDHEN and SYDVKM. Between the trimmed V and J ends, which lost 3 bases and 5 bases, there was a span of 14 bases. CDR3 protein: CASSFLTRRDNEQFF. CDR3 bases: TGTGCCAGCAGTTTTCTGACTAGGAGAGACAATGAGCAGTTCTTC.

The V and J genes are TRBV5-6 and TRBJ2-7, with D possibly being TRBD1 (6 bases). V was cut by 0 bases and J by 6 bases, with 7 bases left in between. Germline CDR1 reads SGHDT; CDR2 reads YYEEEE. The CDR3 has 12 amino acids. The CDR3 loop reads CASSLGGGEQYF. The CDR3 DNA reads TGTGCCAGCAGCTTGGGAGGGGGCGAGCAGTACTTC.

This chain joins TRBV18 and TRBJ2-7; possible D gene TRBD2, 5 bases. The germline CDR1 and CDR2 sequences are KGHSH and LQKENI. The CDR3 loop spans 14 amino acids. Trimming removed 1 base at V and 2 bases at J, with 9 bases between. CDR3 region: CASSPRGEAYEQYF. The CDR3 DNA follows: TGTGCCAGCTCACCACGGGGAGAAGCCTACGAGCAGTACTTC. The variable domain in full, with the rest retrieved from reference TRBV18 and TRBJ2-7, is NAGVMQNPRHLVRRRGQEARLRCSPMKGHSHVYWYRQLPEEGLKFMVYLQKENIIDESGMPKERFSAEFPKEGPSILRIQQVVRGDSAAYFCASSPRGEAYEQYFGPGTRLTVT.

This clone was observed once. This rearrangement joins TRBV18 to TRBJ2-6, with D possibly matching TRBD2 (5 bases). Trimming stripped 5 bases from V and 12 bases from J, with 14 bases between. CDR1 and CDR2 (germline): KGHSH, LQKENI. The CDR3 is 13 residues long. CDR3 sequence: CASSTGLGSVLTF. For the CDR3, the DNA is TGTGCCAGCTCAACGGGTCTAGGGAGCGTCCTGACTTTC.

The chain is built from TRBV6-1 and TRBJ1-1, with 11 bases that match TRBD1. The CDR3 has 14 residues. V lost 6 bases to trimming and J lost 6 bases; unmatched junction nucleotides: 6. Germline V CDR1 and CDR2: MNHNS, SASEGT. CDR3 sequence: CASSAGQGASEAFF. The CDR3, as DNA: TGTGCCAGCAGCGCCGGACAGGGGGCCTCTGAAGCTTTCTTT.

This clone was recorded only once. V gene TRBV5-6 combines with J gene TRBJ2-7; 9 bases are shared with TRBD1. CDR1 SGHDT and CDR2 YYEEEE come from the germline V gene. J gave up 5 bases and V 4 bases, and 10 bases lay outside the gene matches. CDR3 length: 15 residues. The CDR3 spells CASSPLGTGFHEQYF. The CDR3 nucleotides read TGTGCCAGCAGCCCATTAGGGACAGGGTTCCACGAGCAGTACTTC.

A single count supports this clone. The chain carries TRBV7-2 and TRBJ2-2; 11 bases agree with TRBD2. Looked up from germline, CDR1 is SGHTA and CDR2 is FQGNSA. This CDR3 has 16 amino acids. V lost 5 bases to trimming and J lost 4 bases; unmatched junction nucleotides: 6. CDR3 bases: TGTGCCAGCAGCGTACTAGCGGGGGACCTCACCGGGGAGCTGTTTTTT. Amino acid sequence: CASSVLAGDLTGELFF.

This clone was counted between two and nine times. V gene TRBV2 combines with J gene TRBJ1-1, with no clear D. The CDR3 runs 13 residues. Germline V gene data show CDR1 as SNHLY and CDR2 as FYNNEI. V was shortened by 1 base and J by 5 bases, with 8 bases between the two germline ends. Here the CDR3 DNA reads TGTGCCAGCAGTGAAGATGGTCGGACTGAAGCTTTCTTT. Translated: CASSEDGRTEAFF.

The chain uses TRBV5-6 and TRBJ2-4; 7 positions match TRBD2. The V gene end was trimmed by 4 bases and the J gene end by 5 bases; junction bases not matched to a gene: 12. Germline values: CDR1 SGHDT, CDR2 YYEEEE. This CDR3 comprises 16 residues. Written as DNA, the CDR3 is TGTGCCAGCAGCCGGTGGTGGGGAGGGGATGAAAACATTCAGTACTTC. It codes for CASSRWWGGDENIQYF.

This rearrangement joins TRBV5-4 to TRBJ2-1, with 11 bases lining up with TRBD2. V dropped 4 bases and J dropped 2; count of bases not matched to a gene: 5. The CDR3 has 16 amino acids. Per the germline V gene, CDR1 is SGHNT and CDR2 is YYREEE (reference sequence). CDR3 residues: CASSASSGGAYNEQFF. CDR3 nucleotides: TGTGCCAGCAGCGCAAGTAGCGGGGGGGCCTACAATGAGCAGTTCTTC.

The chain couples TRBV6-5 to TRBJ2-7; D may be TRBD1 (6 bases). V lost 2 bases and J lost 2, with 10 bases in between. The CDR3 contains 14 residues. CDR1 and CDR2 from the germline V gene are MNHEY and SVGAGI. The CDR3 DNA reads as TGTGCCAGCAGTTACACGGACAGTCCCTACGAGCAGTACTTC. Protein: CASSYTDSPYEQYF.

This clone was recorded a few times. The J gene is TRBJ1-2, the V gene TRBV4-2; maybe TRBD1 (6 bases). Germline lookup yields CDR1 LGHNA and CDR2 YNFKEQ. CDR3 length equals 15 residues. Trimming took off 0 bases at V and 6 bases at J, with 14 bases between the two ends. CDR3 coding DNA: TGTGCCAGCAGCCAAGACCAACAGGGTTGGGATGGCTACACCTTC. Translation gives CASSQDQQGWDGYTF.

The chain joins TRBV6-1 to TRBJ2-7, with a weak D call TRBD2 (6 bases). This CDR3 has 15 amino acids. V was trimmed by 4 bases and J by 2 bases, leaving 15 bases between them. Germline lookup yields CDR1 MNHNS and CDR2 SASEGT. The CDR3 protein is CASSGGLSGAYEQYF. In DNA, the CDR3 is TGTGCCAGCAGTGGGGGACTTTCCGGGGCCTACGAGCAGTACTTC.

This clone was detected only once. The chain links TRBV11-2 to TRBJ2-5; D is possibly TRBD2 (6 bases). With 4 bases removed from V and 4 bases from J, the gap between germline ends came to 16 bases. The germline V gene encodes CDR1 SGHAT and CDR2 FQNNGV. This CDR3 region has 15 residues. DNA of the CDR3: TGTGCCAGCAGCTCTGGACTACATACGACAGAGACCCAGTACTTC. Amino acid sequence: CASSSGLHTTETQYF.

The chain is built from TRBV19 and TRBJ2-7; no firm D call. V gave up 5 bases and J gave up 3 bases, with 8 bases separating them. The CDR3 covers 12 residues. Germline CDR1 LNHDA, CDR2 SQIVND (reference sequence). CDR3 loop: CASSESGYEQYF. The CDR3 DNA sequence: TGTGCCAGTAGTGAATCGGGCTACGAGCAGTACTTC.

The chain employs TRBV7-9 and TRBJ1-2; a weak D match, TRBD1 (6 bases). The V gene's germline CDR1 is SEHNR and CDR2 FQNEAQ (reference sequence). The CDR3 has 12 residues. V was trimmed by 5 bases and J by 4 bases, leaving 8 bases between them. Here the CDR3 DNA reads TGTGCCAGCAGCCCGGACAGCTATGGCTACACCTTC. Translation: CASSPDSYGYTF.

The CDR3 DNA reads as TGTGCCAGTAGTATCACTCTAGCCAAAAACATTCAGTACTTC. It specifies CASSITLAKNIQYF. The chain recombines TRBV19 with TRBJ2-4, with D unclear. The V and J ends lost 3 bases and 0 bases respectively, with 6 bases between them. Germline V lookup: CDR1 LNHDA, CDR2 SQIVND (reference sequence). CDR3 size: 14 residues.

The genes are TRBV6-1 and TRBJ2-5, with TRBD1 matching over 7 bases. Per germline, CDR1 MNHNS and CDR2 SASEGT. The CDR3 extends over 14 amino acids. J gave up 3 bases and V 6 bases, and 7 bases lay outside the gene matches. For the CDR3, the DNA is TGTGCCAGCAGAGCCGGGACAGAAAAAGAGACCCAGTACTTC. This translates into CASRAGTEKETQYF.

The rearrangement uses TRBV5-1 and TRBJ1-6; weak D call: TRBD1 (6 bases). Germline V gene sequence: CDR1 SGHRS, CDR2 YFSETQ. The germline V and J ends were trimmed by 5 bases and 7 bases, with 19 bases remaining between them. The CDR3 extends over 16 amino acids. The CDR3 sequence is CASSWGGGDRNSPLHF. CDR3 sequence (DNA): TGCGCCAGCAGTTGGGGTGGGGGTGACAGGAATTCACCCCTCCACTTT.

The rearrangement joins TRBV6-1 to TRBJ2-3; tentatively, D is TRBD1 (5 bases). Per the germline V gene, CDR1 is MNHNS and CDR2 is SASEGT. The CDR3 covers 14 residues. V was cut by 10 bases and J by 6 bases, with 20 bases left in between. CDR3 nucleotide sequence: TGTGCCACAGCTATCAGGGAAAGACGGGATACGCAGTATTTT. It encodes CATAIRERRDTQYF.

This sequence joins TRBV5-1 and TRBJ2-1; 10 bases match TRBD2. This CDR3 comprises 14 residues. V shed 7 bases, J shed 8 bases, and the junction held 9 bases outside the gene matches. CDR1 SGHRS and CDR2 YFSETQ come from the germline V gene. The DNA of the CDR3 is TGCGCCAGCCGAGTAGCGGGGGGATTGGATGAGCAGTTCTTC. Protein: CASRVAGGLDEQFF.